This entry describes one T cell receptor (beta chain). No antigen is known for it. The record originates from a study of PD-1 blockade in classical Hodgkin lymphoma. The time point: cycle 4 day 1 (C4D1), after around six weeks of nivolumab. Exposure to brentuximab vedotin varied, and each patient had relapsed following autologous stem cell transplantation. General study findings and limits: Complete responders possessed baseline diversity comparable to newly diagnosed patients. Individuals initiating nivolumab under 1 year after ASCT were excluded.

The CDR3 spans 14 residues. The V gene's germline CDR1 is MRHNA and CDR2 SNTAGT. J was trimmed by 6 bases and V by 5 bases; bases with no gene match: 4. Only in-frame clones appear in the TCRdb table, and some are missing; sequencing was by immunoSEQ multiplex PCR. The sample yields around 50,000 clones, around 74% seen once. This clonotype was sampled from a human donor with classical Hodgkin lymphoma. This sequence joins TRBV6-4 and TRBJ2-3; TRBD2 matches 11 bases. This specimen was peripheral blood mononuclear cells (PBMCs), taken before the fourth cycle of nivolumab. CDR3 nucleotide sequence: TGTGCCAGCAGTCTAGCGGGAGGAAGGGATACGCAGTATTTT. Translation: CASSLAGGRDTQYF.